These T cell receptor beta chains were read from a single sample in a study of glioma-infiltrating T cells after dendritic cell vaccination. The data were produced by immunoSEQ multiplex PCR, yet TCRdb's version contains in-frame clones alone and is incomplete. The sample gives 95,000 or so clones, approximately 87% of which show up once; 2.5% to 3% is in the top ten. The sample was blood, taken before dendritic cell vaccination. These receptors were obtained from a human donor with glioblastoma. Each CDR3 is given with its conserved first and last residue. Each record gives: clone size, D gene, J gene, V gene, CDR3 protein, CDR3 DNA. D genes are given only for firm matches. Some rows mark clone size as missing; the rest say once, few, many or name a class of expanded clone.

.	.	TRBJ2-1	TRBV9	CASNRAGSGDEQFF	TGTGCCAGCAACAGAGCGGGATCAGGGGATGAGCAGTTCTTC
.	.	TRBJ1-1	TRBV21-1	CASPSRQGAQCLNTEAFF	TGTGCCAGTCCAAGCAGGCAGGGGGCGCAGTGTTTGAACACTGAAGCTTTCTTT
.	TRBD1	TRBJ2-3	TRBV6-5	CASKEQGASDTQYF	TGTGCCAGCAAGGAGCAGGGGGCTTCAGATACGCAGTATTTT
.	TRBD2	TRBJ2-3	TRBV2	CATSRPASGTAPDTQYF	TGTGCCACCTCGCGCCCGGCTAGCGGCACGGCCCCCGATACGCAGTATTTT
.	TRBD1	TRBJ1-5	TRBV6-1	CASSATGIQPQHF	TGTGCCAGCAGTGCGACAGGGATTCAGCCCCAGCATTTT
.	TRBD2	TRBJ2-1	TRBV9	CASSTIASGRGFF	TGTGCCAGCAGTACCATCGCTAGCGGGAGGGGGTTCTTC
.	.	TRBJ1-2	TRBV4-3	CASSQDRATGYGYTF	TGCGCCAGCAGCCAAGATCGTGCGACAGGCTATGGCTACACCTTC
.	TRBD1	TRBJ1-2	TRBV10-2	CASRTNRGEAQYGYTF	TGCGCCAGCAGGACAAACAGGGGCGAGGCTCAATATGGCTACACCTTC
.	TRBD1	TRBJ2-7	TRBV7-9	CASSFQRTGGSYEQYF	TGTGCCAGCAGCTTCCAGAGGACAGGGGGCTCCTACGAGCAGTACTTC
.	.	TRBJ2-5	TRBV5-4	CASSLGSQETQYF	TGTGCCAGCAGCTTGGGCAGCCAAGAGACCCAGTACTTC
.	.	TRBJ1-2	TRBV4-3	CASSQVEGPGGYTF	TGCGCCAGCAGCCAAGTGGAGGGGCCGGGCGGCTACACCTTC
.	.	TRBJ2-7	TRBV11-2	CASSLASPYEQYF	TGTGCCAGCAGCTTGGCTAGCCCCTACGAGCAGTACTTC
.	.	TRBJ2-3	TRBV18	CASSPPSLATADTQYF	TGTGCCAGCTCACCACCGAGCCTTGCTACAGCAGATACGCAGTATTTT
.	.	TRBJ1-2	TRBV2	CASRETPGTMKGYTF	TGTGCCAGCAGGGAGACCCCCGGGACAATGAAAGGCTACACCTTC
.	.	TRBJ1-2	TRBV6-1	CASSLGTAYGYTF	TGTGCCAGCAGTCTCGGGACTGCATATGGCTACACCTTC
.	.	TRBJ1-2	TRBV15	CATSRVRRDYGYTF	TGTGCCACCAGCAGAGTTAGACGGGACTATGGCTACACCTTC
.	.	TRBJ1-5	TRBV4-2	CASSQGGIYSDQPQHF	TGTGCCAGCAGCCAAGGCGGAATATATAGCGATCAGCCCCAGCATTTT
.	.	TRBJ1-5	TRBV6-1	CATDDRPYQPQHF	TGTGCCACCGACGACAGGCCTTATCAGCCCCAGCATTTT
.	.	TRBJ1-5	TRBV27	CASRLRRGPNQPQHF	TGTGCCAGCAGGCTCAGGAGGGGCCCCAATCAGCCCCAGCATTTT
once	TRBD1	TRBJ1-3	TRBV7-3	CASSRGQGGSGNTIYF	TGTGCCAGCAGCCGCGGACAGGGGGGCTCTGGAAACACCATATATTTT
.	.	TRBJ2-3	TRBV9	CASSVGLGRADTQYF	TGTGCCAGCAGCGTAGGACTTGGCCGGGCAGATACGCAGTATTTT
once	.	TRBJ2-2	TRBV12-2	CASRPANRSQRGNTGELFF	TGTGCAAGTCGCCCCGCAAACAGGAGCCAGCGGGGAAACACCGGGGAGCTGTTTTTT
.	.	TRBJ2-5	TRBV7-2	CASSLAGSVGETQYF	TGTGCCAGCAGCTTAGCCGGGAGTGTAGGAGAGACCCAGTACTTC
.	TRBD1	TRBJ1-2	TRBV9	CASSVPTGTRGYTF	TGTGCCAGCAGCGTGCCGACAGGGACAAGGGGCTACACCTTC
.	.	TRBJ1-2	TRBV5-1	CASSGGIGGYTF	TGCGCCAGCAGCGGGGGGATCGGCGGCTACACCTTC
.	TRBD2	TRBJ2-1	TRBV9	CASSVGGGYNEQFF	TGTGCCAGCAGCGTAGGCGGGGGATACAATGAGCAGTTCTTC
.	TRBD1	TRBJ2-6	TRBV10-3	CAISGQGTGANVLTF	TGTGCCATCAGTGGACAGGGGACAGGGGCCAACGTCCTGACTTTC
.	.	TRBJ1-4	TRBV5-5	CASSLERGLTNEKLFF	TGTGCCAGCAGCTTGGAGCGGGGACTGACTAATGAAAAACTGTTTTTT
.	TRBD2	TRBJ2-7	TRBV6-1	CASSVTIAGGRSYEQYF	TGTGCCAGCAGTGTCACAATAGCGGGGGGCCGCTCCTACGAGCAGTACTTC
.	.	TRBJ2-7	TRBV6-6	CASSYSRLDPYEQYF	TGTGCCAGCAGTTACTCGCGACTAGACCCCTACGAGCAGTACTTC
.	TRBD2	TRBJ2-2	TRBV29-1	CSVSTSGSITGELFF	TGCAGCGTTTCTACTAGCGGGAGTATAACCGGGGAGCTGTTTTTT
.	TRBD1	TRBJ1-3	TRBV30	CAGSSQGARGNTIYF	TGTGCCGGGTCTTCACAGGGGGCGCGCGGAAACACCATATATTTT
.	.	TRBJ2-5	TRBV18	CASSPDGRLETQYF	TGTGCCAGCTCACCGGACGGGAGACTAGAGACCCAGTACTTC
once	.	TRBJ1-5	TRBV7-9	CASSLRGGRDDQPQHF	TGTGCCAGCAGCTTAAGGGGGGGCAGGGACGATCAGCCCCAGCATTTT
.	.	TRBJ2-5	TRBV5-1	CASSLASGETQYF	TGCGCCAGCAGCTTGGCAAGCGGAGAGACCCAGTACTTC
.	.	TRBJ1-2	TRBV5-1	CASSGTANYGYTF	TGCGCCAGCAGCGGAACAGCTAACTATGGCTACACCTTC
few	.	TRBJ2-4	TRBV6-6	CAAMEGGKNIQYF	TGCGCCGCTATGGAGGGAGGCAAAAACATTCAGTACTTC
.	.	TRBJ1-1	TRBV2	CASREEAGGTEAFF	TGTGCCAGCAGAGAGGAGGCGGGGGGCACTGAAGCTTTCTTT
.	.	TRBJ2-7	TRBV7-2	CASSLAPASGWQYF	TGTGCCAGCAGCTTAGCCCCGGCGAGCGGGTGGCAGTACTTC
.	.	TRBJ2-5	TRBV9	CASSVAGFREETQYF	TGTGCCAGCAGCGTAGCGGGGTTCCGGGAAGAGACCCAGTACTTC
.	TRBD2	TRBJ2-3	TRBV4-1	CASSPRLAGGPLDTQYF	TGCGCCAGCAGCCCACGGTTAGCGGGGGGGCCATTAGATACGCAGTATTTT
.	TRBD2	TRBJ2-3	TRBV27	CASSPGGGGTDTQYF	TGTGCCAGCAGTCCCGGGGGGGGTGGCACAGATACGCAGTATTTT
.	TRBD1	TRBJ1-1	TRBV6-5	CASSYRTGTTEAFF	TGTGCCAGCAGTTACCGGACAGGGACCACTGAAGCTTTCTTT
.	.	TRBJ1-5	TRBV30	CAWTIGQLNQPQHF	TGTGCCTGGACTATAGGACAGCTCAATCAGCCCCAGCATTTT
.	.	TRBJ2-3	TRBV6-6	CASSYPTDTQYF	TGTGCCAGCAGTTACCCAACAGATACGCAGTATTTT
.	.	TRBJ1-3	TRBV5-6	CASSLFQGRNTIYF	TGTGCCAGCAGCTTGTTCCAGGGTAGAAACACCATATATTTT
.	.	TRBJ2-2	TRBV5-1	CASSSLVGGGRTGELFF	TGCGCCAGCAGCTCGCTTGTGGGAGGTGGCCGCACCGGGGAGCTGTTTTTT
.	TRBD2	TRBJ2-7	TRBV2	CASSPFAGGSYEQYF	TGTGCCAGCAGTCCTTTCGCGGGGGGCTCCTACGAGCAGTACTTC
few	.	TRBJ2-1	TRBV18	CASSPLVNEQFF	TGTGCCAGCTCACCTCTAGTGAATGAGCAGTTCTTC
.	TRBD1	TRBJ2-7	TRBV5-4	CASSQTGREQYF	TGTGCCAGCAGCCAGACAGGGCGCGAGCAGTACTTC
.	.	TRBJ2-5	TRBV13	CASSSSGRQETQYF	TGTGCCAGCAGCTCCTCCGGGAGACAAGAGACCCAGTACTTC
.	.	TRBJ2-5	TRBV25-1	CASTQIETQYF	TGTGCCAGCACGCAGATAGAGACCCAGTACTTC
.	TRBD2	TRBJ2-5	TRBV18	CAGSSLLAGGLETQYF	TGTGCCGGCTCATCACTCCTAGCGGGAGGATTAGAGACCCAGTACTTC
.	.	TRBJ2-1	TRBV29-1	CSVGAGTYYNEQFF	TGCAGCGTGGGGGCTGGGACATACTACAATGAGCAGTTCTTC
.	TRBD2	TRBJ2-3	TRBV5-4	CASSFGGSPGDTQYF	TGTGCCAGCAGCTTCGGGGGGAGCCCGGGAGATACGCAGTATTTT
.	.	TRBJ1-1	TRBV6-1	CASTVTGDTEAFF	TGTGCCAGCACCGTGACGGGGGACACTGAAGCTTTCTTT